A single sample gave rise to the 9 T cell receptor beta chains below, sequenced in a study of blood T cell repertoires in COVID-19. This table comes from immunoSEQ multiplex PCR, and its TCRdb copy is limited to in-frame clones, with some not included. The data hold approximately 220,000 clones, with 85% to 90% observed a single time. Specimen: peripheral blood. The receptors were sampled from a man aged 55 to 70 who had recovered from COVID-19.

The rearrangement joins TRBV24-1 to TRBJ1-1; D may be TRBD1 (6 bases). V shed 3 bases and J shed 7 bases, with 17 bases lying between them. CDR3 length: 15 amino acids. The V gene's germline CDR1 is KGHDR and CDR2 SFDVKD. DNA for the CDR3: TGTGCCACCAGTGATGCAACAGGGAGTAGGAATGAAGCTTTCTTT. Protein: CATSDATGSRNEAFF.

The chain carries TRBV6-6 and TRBJ1-3, with D perhaps TRBD1 (6 bases). CDR3 length: 16 amino acids. Per germline, CDR1 MNHNY and CDR2 SVGAGI (reference sequence). V lost 4 bases and J lost 2, with 15 bases in between. The DNA of the CDR3 is TGTGCCAGCAGTTTGAGAGACAGGTTCCCTGGAAACACCATATATTTT. It codes for CASSLRDRFPGNTIYF.

The chain carries TRBV19 and TRBJ1-2, with 7 positions matching TRBD1. The CDR3 spans 15 residues. The germline gives CDR1 LNHDA, CDR2 SQIVND (reference sequence). Unmatched junction bases numbered 16, after V lost 10 bases and J lost 5 bases. CDR3 in DNA: TGTGCCACTACCCCGATCGGACAGGATAGTTATGGCTACACCTTC. Protein sequence: CATTPIGQDSYGYTF.

This clone appeared a few times. The chain links TRBV5-1 to TRBJ2-2; TRBD1 is a possible D gene (6 bases). CDR3 length: 15 amino acids. With 3 bases removed from V and 6 bases from J, the gap between germline ends came to 15 bases. CDR1 and CDR2 (germline): SGHRS, YFSETQ. For the CDR3, the DNA is TGCGCCAGCAGCTGGACAGTTGCTAAAGCCGGGGAGCTGTTTTTT. This sequence encodes CASSWTVAKAGELFF. Filled out from reference TRBV5-1 and TRBJ2-2, the complete variable domain reads KAGVTQTPRYLIKTRGQQVTLSCSPISGHRSVSWYQQTPGQGLQFLFEYFSETQRNKGNFPGRFSGRQFSNSRSEMNVSTLELGDSALYLCASSWTVAKAGELFFGEGSRLTVL.

The CDR3 spells CASSLDRRAGAYEQYF. CDR3 in DNA: TGTGCCAGCAGCTTAGACCGTCGAGCGGGAGCATACGAGCAGTACTTC. The gene calls are TRBV11-2 and TRBJ2-7; 8 nucleotides align to TRBD2. Per germline, CDR1 SGHAT and CDR2 FQNNGV. Losses at the gene ends were 0 bases for V and 4 bases for J; bases not matched to a gene: 8. The CDR3 extends over 16 amino acids.

V and J are TRBV11-2 and TRBJ2-2, with D possibly matching TRBD2 (6 bases). The CDR3 spans 16 residues. CDR1 is SGHAT and CDR2 is FQNNGV in the germline V gene. The ends were cut back, 4 bases at V and 5 bases at J, with 17 bases in the middle. In DNA form, the CDR3 reads TGTGCCAGCAGCTCTAGGACCGGGAGTGTTACCGGGGAGCTGTTTTTT. Protein: CASSSRTGSVTGELFF.

The chain has TRBV6-5 and TRBJ2-4; D possibly corresponds to TRBD2 (7 bases). The CDR3 extends over 15 amino acids. CDR1 is MNHEY and CDR2 is SVGAGI in the germline V gene. The germline V and J ends were trimmed by 6 bases and 1 base, with 13 bases remaining between them. The CDR3 region is CASRVRGGAKNIQYF. CDR3 nucleotide sequence: TGTGCCAGCAGGGTCAGGGGAGGGGCCAAAAACATTCAGTACTTC.

V and J are TRBV3-1 (or the pseudogene TRBV3-2) and TRBJ1-1; D possibly corresponds to TRBD1 (5 bases). Germline CDR1 reads LGHDT; CDR2 reads YNNKEL (reference sequence). Trimming removed 1 base from V and 4 bases from J, with 13 bases in between. The length of the CDR3 is 15 residues. CDR3 DNA: TGTGCCAGCAGCCAAGGGGCCCGGGGGAGCACTGAAGCTTTCTTT. This codes for CASSQGARGSTEAFF.

The gene calls are TRBV5-1 and TRBJ2-3, with 10 bases identical to TRBD2. Germline CDR1 reads SGHRS; CDR2 reads YFSETQ. Trimming at V came to 0 bases and at J to 2 bases, leaving 9 bases not matched to a gene. The CDR3 runs 18 residues. CDR3 in amino acids: CASSLEGVTSGATDTQYF. CDR3 coding DNA: TGCGCCAGCAGCTTGGAAGGGGTCACTAGCGGGGCCACAGATACGCAGTATTTT.